The 12 T cell receptor beta chains presented below share a single source sample, sequenced in a study of blood T cells in healthy people across ages. A second PCR of roughly 7 to 11 cycles used a sample-barcoded 5' primer and a J-beta primer mix. TCRdb recomputed calls from the 5' RACE reads with MiXCR, one row per CDR3 protein. The sample includes 600,000 to 800,000 distinct CDR3 sequences, over 40% of them seen just once. The specimen was blood. The source is a woman of 80 years or more in good health.

This clonotype was counted many times. CDR3 region: CASTEWSSGGQSQETQYF. The CDR3, as DNA: TGTGCCAGCACCGAATGGTCTAGCGGGGGGCAATCACAAGAGACCCAGTACTTC. This chain links TRBV7-9 with TRBJ2-5, with 11 nucleotides matching TRBD2. Germline V gene lookup returns CDR1 SEHNR and CDR2 FQNEAQ (reference sequence). V was clipped by 7 bases and J by 2 bases; unmatched bases: 15. This CDR3 has 18 amino acids.

The table lists this clonotype with a few counts. The chain combines TRBV14 with TRBJ2-1, with 7 nucleotides matching TRBD2. From germline, CDR1 is SGHDN and CDR2 FVKESK. CDR3 size: 16 residues. V lost 1 base to trimming and J lost 5 bases; unmatched junction nucleotides: 8. As DNA, the CDR3 is TGTGCCAGCAGCCAAGTGCGACTAGCTTTTAACAATGAGCAGTTCTTC. Its protein product is CASSQVRLAFNNEQFF. The entire variable domain, with the rest obtained from reference TRBV14 and TRBJ2-1, is as follows: EAGVTQFPSHSVIEKGQTVTLRCDPISGHDNLYWYRRVMGKEIKFLLHFVKESKQDESGMPNNRFLAERTGGTYSTLKVQPAELEDSGVYFCASSQVRLAFNNEQFFGPGTRLTVL.

This clonotype has just one count. One end of the junction is discordant with germline, which a read error may explain. CDR3 bases: TGTACCAGCAGTTTCACAGGGCTCACTGAAGCTTTCTTT. Amino acids: CTSSFTGLTEAFF. V is TRBV12-3 or TRBV12-4 and J is TRBJ1-1, with TRBD1 as a possible D gene (6 bases). This CDR3 has 13 amino acids.

The table lists this clonotype with many counts. The rearrangement joins TRBV10-1 to TRBJ2-1; 9 bases are a match to TRBD2. CDR3 length equals 13 residues. Germline CDR1 is WNHNN and CDR2 is SYGVQD (reference sequence). The ends lost 6 bases at V and 4 bases at J; junction bases unmatched: 1. CDR3 sequence (DNA): TGCGCCAGCAGCACTAGCGGGTACAATGAGCAGTTCTTC. Protein: CASSTSGYNEQFF.

This clonotype occurred many times. CDR3 in DNA: TGTGCCAGCCGGACAGGGGTGTCCTACAATGAGCAGTTCTTC. Translated, it gives CASRTGVSYNEQFF. The V and J genes are TRBV27 and TRBJ2-1; TRBD1 aligns across 9 bases. The V and J ends lost 8 bases and 1 base, in that order; junction bases with no gene match: 3. Germline V lookup: CDR1 MNHEY, CDR2 SMNVEV (reference sequence). The CDR3 is made up of 14 amino acids.

Note on this clonotype: A read error may be the cause here, since a much bigger clone is one base away. The chain uses TRBV5-1 and TRBJ2-5; 7 bases line up with TRBD2. Looked up from germline, CDR1 is SGHRS and CDR2 is YFSETQ. This CDR3 is 14 amino acids long. The CDR3 region is CASSKGLDQETRYF. For the CDR3, the DNA is TGCGCCAGCAGTAAAGGACTAGATCAAGAGACCCGGTACTTC.

CDR3 amino acids: CASRIVAGGPLGLVNEQFF. CDR3 DNA: TGCGCCAGCAGAATCGTAGCGGGAGGGCCTTTGGGTCTAGTGAATGAGCAGTTCTTC. The chain joins TRBV4-1 to TRBJ2-1; 11 positions match TRBD2. The CDR3 is 19 amino acids. V lost 6 bases to trimming and J lost 7 bases; unmatched junction nucleotides: 20. Germline CDR1 reads MGHRA; CDR2 reads YSYEKL.

This clonotype was counted once. V and J are TRBV7-3 and TRBJ2-3; D is ambiguous. Germline V gene lookup returns CDR1 SGHTA and CDR2 FQGTGA. This CDR3 contains 15 residues. Trimming pared 0 bases from V and 2 bases from J, leaving 9 bases between. In nucleotides, the CDR3 is TGTGCCAGCAGCTTAACGAAAGGAAACACAGATACGCAGTATTTT. Translating it yields CASSLTKGNTDTQYF.

This clonotype was picked up many times. The gene calls are TRBV5-1 and TRBJ2-3; D is unresolved. The germline V gene has CDR1 SGHRS and CDR2 YFSETQ. The CDR3 totals 11 residues. Trimming pared 5 bases from V and 4 bases from J, leaving 5 bases between. The CDR3 coding sequence is TGCGCCAGCAGTAAGGCAGATACGCAGTATTTT. Residues: CASSKADTQYF.

About this clonotype: With a much larger clone just one base away, this may be a read error. The chain combines TRBV10-3 with TRBJ2-5; a weak D match, TRBD2 (6 bases). V was trimmed by 5 bases and J by 11 bases, leaving 24 bases between them. Germline V gene sequence: CDR1 ENHRY, CDR2 SYGVKD. The CDR3 has 15 residues. The CDR3 bases are TGTGCCATCAGTCCCGGGACTCCATCCTACAATGAGCAGTACTTC. Its protein product is CAISPGTPSYNEQYF.

There are a few counts of this clonotype. This rearrangement joins TRBV12-3 or TRBV12-4 to TRBJ1-5, with a weak D call TRBD1 (5 bases). This CDR3 is built from 13 residues. The V end was cut by 7 bases, the J end by 4 bases, with 11 bases between. The CDR3 here is CASTRSGNQPQHF. The CDR3 region has the DNA TGTGCCAGCACCCGATCAGGGAATCAGCCCCAGCATTTT.

In this sample, this clonotype turned up many times. V usage is TRBV20-1 and J usage is TRBJ2-1; D gene unclear. Germline V gene sequence: CDR1 DFQATT, CDR2 SNEGSKA (reference sequence). The CDR3 is made up of 17 amino acids. V was cut by 1 base and J by 8 bases, with 24 bases left in between. Here the CDR3 reads CSARATTRTPRGYEQFF. CDR3 DNA sequence: TGCAGTGCTAGAGCCACGACCCGGACCCCTCGTGGTTATGAGCAGTTCTTC.